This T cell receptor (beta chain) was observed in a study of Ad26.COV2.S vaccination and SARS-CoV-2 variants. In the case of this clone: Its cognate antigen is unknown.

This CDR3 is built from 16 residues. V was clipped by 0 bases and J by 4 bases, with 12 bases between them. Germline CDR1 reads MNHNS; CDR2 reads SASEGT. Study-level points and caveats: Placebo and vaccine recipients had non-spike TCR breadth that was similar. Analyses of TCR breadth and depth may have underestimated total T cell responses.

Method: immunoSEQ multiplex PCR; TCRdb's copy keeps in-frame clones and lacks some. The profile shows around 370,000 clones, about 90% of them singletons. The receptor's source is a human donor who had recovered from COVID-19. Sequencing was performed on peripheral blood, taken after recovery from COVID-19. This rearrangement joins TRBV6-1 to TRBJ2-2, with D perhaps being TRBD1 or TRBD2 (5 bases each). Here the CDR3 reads CASSEAWGGPTGELFF. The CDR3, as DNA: TGTGCCAGCAGTGAAGCCTGGGGCGGGCCCACCGGGGAGCTGTTTTTT.